This paragraph reports one T cell receptor (beta chain). V dropped 6 bases and J dropped 3 bases, with 15 bases sitting between them. CDR3 length: 14 residues. Germline CDR1 MNHEY, CDR2 SVGAGI. The libraries were made with immunoSEQ v3. Only in-frame clones appear in the TCRdb table, and some are missing; sequencing was by immunoSEQ multiplex PCR. In the table there are 40,000 to 55,000 clones, 70% to 80% of which are singletons. The sample comes from a study of TIL therapy for anti-PD-1-resistant metastatic lung cancer. The overall study: Progressing patients received lymphodepletion, expanded TIL infusion and IL-2. Tumors carried a median 1.5 non-synonymous mutations per megabase. A handful of tumors were EGFR-mutant and two were ALK-rearranged.

Time point indicated: pre-treatment sample, taken before nivolumab and TIL therapy. The TCR originated in a woman aged 30-79 years with non-small cell lung cancer. The chain combines TRBV6-5 with TRBJ2-7; D possibly corresponds to TRBD1 (6 bases). The specimen comprised blood, sampled at baseline. CDR3 DNA sequence: TGTGCCAGCAGCCAAGACAGGTTTGGCTACGAGCAGTACTTC. It is translated as CASSQDRFGYEQYF.